A single sample is the source of the 18 T cell receptor beta chains below, sequenced in a study of long-term antiretroviral therapy in people with HIV. The libraries were made with immunoSEQ v3.0 at survey level. The data were produced by immunoSEQ multiplex PCR, yet TCRdb's version contains in-frame clones alone and is incomplete. This sample has roughly 42,000 clones, with roughly nine tenths found just once. The material was unsorted PBMCs, obtained 1.2 years after starting antiretroviral therapy. The source is a woman in her fifties or sixties with HIV.

The chain has TRBV14 and TRBJ2-1; D is unresolved. V was cut by 7 bases and J by 4 bases, with 8 bases left in between. From germline, CDR1 is SGHDN and CDR2 FVKESK. This CDR3 comprises 12 residues. CDR3 sequence reads: CASTRLYNEQFF. In DNA, the CDR3 is TGTGCCAGCACTCGCTTGTACAATGAGCAGTTCTTC.

The V gene is TRBV7-2, the J gene TRBJ1-1; no clear D. Germline loops: CDR1 SGHTA, CDR2 FQGNSA. With 5 bases removed from V and 4 bases from J, the gap between germline ends came to 11 bases. This CDR3 region has 13 residues. The CDR3 coding sequence is TGTGCCAGCAGCCCGTCCAGAGGCACTGAAGCTTTCTTT. This translates into CASSPSRGTEAFF.

The CDR3 coding sequence is TGTGCCAGCAGTGAACTTGCGGGGGCCATCACTGAAGCTTTCTTT. As protein: CASSELAGAITEAFF. The chain combines TRBV6-1 with TRBJ1-1, with D possibly being TRBD1 (6 bases). Trimming took off 2 bases at V and 4 bases at J, with 14 bases between the two ends. Germline V gene lookup returns CDR1 MNHNS and CDR2 SASEGT. The CDR3 totals 15 residues.

The chain is built from TRBV6-1 and TRBJ1-4; D not resolved. Trimming pared 3 bases from V and 2 bases from J, leaving 4 bases between. This CDR3 comprises 13 residues. CDR1 is MNHNS and CDR2 is SASEGT in the germline V gene. The CDR3 loop is CASSEGTNEKLFF. CDR3 nucleotides: TGTGCCAGCAGTGAGGGGACTAATGAAAAACTGTTTTTT.

This rearrangement joins TRBV30 to TRBJ1-4, with TRBD1 as a possible D gene (5 bases). Per the germline V gene, CDR1 is GTSNPN and CDR2 is SVGIG (reference sequence). This CDR3 is 16 amino acids long. Trimming stripped 2 bases from V and 5 bases from J, with 18 bases between. DNA for the CDR3: TGTGCCTGGAGTCCTACACCGGGACTGAGCAATGAAAAACTGTTTTTT. Translation gives CAWSPTPGLSNEKLFF.

The gene calls are TRBV7-9 and TRBJ1-2; 7 bases map to TRBD1. Germline CDR1 reads SEHNR; CDR2 reads FQNEAQ (reference sequence). After removal of 1 base from V and 6 bases from J, the junction contained 8 bases not matched to a gene. The CDR3 totals 15 residues. As DNA, the CDR3 is TGTGCCAGCAGCTTAGTGGAGGGGGCAATAAATGGCTACACCTTC. Its translation: CASSLVEGAINGYTF.

This sequence joins TRBV4-1 and TRBJ1-2; D is perhaps TRBD1 (5 bases). CDR1 is MGHRA and CDR2 is YSYEKL in the germline V gene. The CDR3 has 15 residues. Trimming removed 0 bases at V and 4 bases at J, with 12 bases between. The CDR3 DNA sequence: TGCGCCAGCAGCCAAGAGGAACAGGCCTTCTATGGCTACACCTTC. It encodes CASSQEEQAFYGYTF.

V is TRBV18 and J is TRBJ1-4; D may be TRBD1 (5 bases). This CDR3 spans 17 amino acids. Trimming removed 2 bases from V and 4 bases from J, with 17 bases in between. Per germline, CDR1 KGHSH and CDR2 LQKENI. The CDR3 nucleotides read TGTGCCAGCTCACCAATTCCAGGGTGGACTGATAATGAAAAACTGTTTTTT. Translating it yields CASSPIPGWTDNEKLFF.

The J gene is TRBJ1-6, the V gene TRBV2, with D possibly matching TRBD1 (6 bases). The CDR3 runs 13 residues. The V gene lost 4 bases and the J gene lost 13 bases, with 14 bases spanning the gap. Germline loops: CDR1 SNHLY, CDR2 FYNNEI. The CDR3 loop reads CASSVAGEQPLHF. The CDR3 region has the DNA TGTGCCAGCAGTGTAGCAGGGGAGCAGCCCCTCCACTTT.

This clone was counted only a few times. The rearrangement uses TRBV5-3 and TRBJ1-1; TRBD1 matches 11 bases. TRBV5-3 counts as an open reading frame of uncertain function. The CDR3 sequence is 15 residues long. Trimming took 4 bases from V and 6 from J; bases not matched to a gene: 8. The CDR3 reads CARSLRTGGFPEAFF. The CDR3 region has the DNA TGTGCCAGAAGCCTGCGGACAGGGGGCTTTCCTGAAGCTTTCTTT.

The chain uses TRBV5-8 and TRBJ1-1; no reliable D call. The CDR3 totals 14 residues. V lost 3 bases, J lost 10 bases, and 19 bases lay in between. Germline assignment: CDR1 SGHTS and CDR2 YDEGEE. CDR3 sequence (DNA): TGTGCCAGCAGCTCCCTGGTAGTAGGGAGAGCAGCTTTCTTT. It yields the protein CASSSLVVGRAAFF.

In the case of this clone: Because the CDR3's place on the DNA is in doubt, the DNA is left out and the CDR3 is given as listed by TCRdb. The V and J genes are TRBV19 and TRBJ1-1. Germline V gene sequence: CDR1 LNHDA, CDR2 SQIVND (reference sequence). The CDR3 numbers 13 amino acids, ends counted. The CDR3: CASSTSGYTEAFF.

The gene calls are TRBV7-9 and TRBJ1-2, with no clear D. This CDR3 has 14 amino acids. In germline, CDR1 is SEHNR, CDR2 FQNEAQ (reference sequence). The V end lost 1 base, the J end lost 6 bases, and 12 bases lay between the germline ends. CDR3 amino acids: CASSLDGILDGYTF. CDR3 DNA: TGTGCCAGCAGCTTAGACGGAATATTGGATGGCTACACCTTC.

The chain employs TRBV5-6 and TRBJ2-7; D not certain. This CDR3 has 12 amino acids. The V gene lost 3 bases and the J gene lost 2 bases, with 6 bases spanning the gap. CDR1 is SGHDT, CDR2 YYEEEE, per germline. CDR3 in DNA: TGTGCCAGCAGCTATCGGGCCTACGAGCAGTACTTC. Its protein product is CASSYRAYEQYF.

In its sample, this clone was seen a few times. The chain joins TRBV18 to TRBJ1-1; a possible D gene is TRBD1 (6 bases). The germline CDR1 and CDR2 sequences are KGHSH and LQKENI. V was shortened by 0 bases and J by 1 base, with 12 bases between the two germline ends. The CDR3 runs to 16 residues. The CDR3 DNA reads as TGTGCCAGCTCACCACCGGTGCCAGGGGAGAACACTGAAGCTTTCTTT. It specifies CASSPPVPGENTEAFF.

This sequence joins TRBV2 and TRBJ2-1; 8 bases align to TRBD2. Trimming removed 5 bases from V and 4 bases from J; junction bases left unmatched: 7. The CDR3 totals 15 residues. The germline V gene has CDR1 SNHLY and CDR2 FYNNEI. CDR3 sequence reads: CASSSRGGWYNEQFF. The DNA for the CDR3 is TGTGCCAGCAGTTCCCGCGGGGGGTGGTACAATGAGCAGTTCTTC.

V and J are TRBV5-1 and TRBJ2-7; D is unclear. V dropped 0 bases and J dropped 5 bases, with 6 bases sitting between them. The CDR3 is made up of 12 amino acids. Per the germline V gene, CDR1 is SGHRS and CDR2 is YFSETQ. The CDR3 sequence is CASSLVGDEQYF. The CDR3 region has the DNA TGCGCCAGCAGCTTGGTAGGCGACGAGCAGTACTTC.

The sample holds one count of this clone. This chain joins TRBV11-3 and TRBJ2-1; D is uncertain. Germline CDR1 is SGHNT and CDR2 is YENEEA. V was shortened by 8 bases and J by 3 bases, with 20 bases between the two germline ends. The CDR3 consists of 16 residues. For the CDR3, the DNA is TGTGCCAGCTGGCACGCCGGCAGGTTGTTCTACAATGAGCAGTTCTTC. As protein: CASWHAGRLFYNEQFF.